One sample yielded the 27 T cell receptor beta chains listed below, sequenced in a study of blood T cell repertoires in COVID-19. The protocol was immunoSEQ multiplex PCR, while the TCRdb copy is restricted to in-frame clones and leaves out a portion. The sample shows 200,000 to 250,000 clones, approximately 80% of them seen only once. Sequencing was carried out using peripheral blood. Receptor source: a woman aged 80 or over with active or convalescent COVID-19.

The rearrangement joins TRBV5-6 to TRBJ1-2; 8 bases agree with TRBD1. The CDR3 is 15 residues long. Germline CDR1 and CDR2: SGHDT and YYEEEE. Germline trimming cut 5 bases from V and 4 bases from J; bases unmatched to any gene: 10. The CDR3 sequence: CASRPDRGQLYGYTF. The CDR3 DNA is TGTGCCAGCAGACCCGACAGGGGCCAACTCTATGGCTACACCTTC.

CDR3 loop: CATTPTGSEAFF. DNA of the CDR3: TGTGCCACCACCCCGACAGGGTCTGAAGCTTTCTTT. This chain uses TRBV19 with TRBJ1-1, with 7 bases lining up with TRBD1. The CDR3 totals 12 residues. Trimming at V came to 10 bases and at J to 6 bases, leaving 8 bases not matched to a gene. Germline V gene lookup returns CDR1 LNHDA and CDR2 SQIVND (reference sequence). Based on the CDR3 plus reference TRBV19 and TRBJ1-1, the full variable domain is DGGITQSPKYLFRKEGQNVTLSCEQNLNHDAMYWYRQDPGQGLRLIYYSQIVNDFQKGDIAEGYSVSREKKESFPLTVTSAQKNPTAFYLCATTPTGSEAFFGQGTRLTVV.

This chain links TRBV5-1 with TRBJ2-1, with 8 bases identical to TRBD2. The germline gives CDR1 SGHRS, CDR2 YFSETQ. The CDR3 runs 18 residues. J was trimmed by 5 bases and V by 0 bases; bases with no gene match: 13. The CDR3 protein is CASSLGGPLAGSNNEQFF. The DNA of the CDR3 is TGCGCCAGCAGCTTGGGCGGGCCTTTAGCGGGATCGAACAATGAGCAGTTCTTC.

The J gene is TRBJ2-2, the V gene TRBV11-2, with 7 bases lining up with TRBD1. Germline trimming cut 3 bases from V and 6 bases from J; bases unmatched to any gene: 1. This CDR3 contains 13 residues. From germline, CDR1 is SGHAT and CDR2 FQNNGV. The CDR3 is CASSLTGSGELFF. The CDR3 DNA reads as TGTGCCAGCAGCTTGACAGGGTCCGGGGAGCTGTTTTTT. Combining the CDR3 with reference TRBV11-2 and TRBJ2-2 gives the whole variable domain EAGVAQSPRYKIIEKRQSVAFWCNPISGHATLYWYQQILGQGPKLLIQFQNNGVVDDSQLPKDRFSAERLKGVDSTLKIQPAKLEDSAVYLCASSLTGSGELFFGEGSRLTVL.

V usage is TRBV27 and J usage is TRBJ2-1, with D perhaps TRBD1 (6 bases). CDR3 length: 14 amino acids. V was cut by 3 bases and J by 12 bases, with 18 bases left in between. Germline V lookup: CDR1 MNHEY, CDR2 SMNVEV (reference sequence). The CDR3 is CASSFQGTTQVQFF. In DNA, the CDR3 is TGTGCCAGCAGTTTTCAGGGGACAACTCAGGTGCAGTTCTTC.

The V gene is TRBV9, the J gene TRBJ1-3; D ambiguous. The CDR3 runs 14 residues. V shed 4 bases and J shed 4 bases, with 12 bases lying between them. Germline assignment: CDR1 SGDLS and CDR2 YYNGEE. CDR3 region: CASSLGGVGNTIYF. CDR3 bases: TGTGCCAGCAGCTTAGGTGGAGTGGGAAACACCATATATTTT. Full variable domain (missing parts from reference TRBV9 and TRBJ1-3): DSGVTQTPKHLITATGQRVTLRCSPRSGDLSVYWYQQSLDQGLQFLIQYYNGEERAKGNILERFSAQQFPDLHSELNLSSLELGDSALYFCASSLGGVGNTIYFGEGSWLTVV.

The gene calls are TRBV5-4 and TRBJ2-4; D might be TRBD1 (6 bases). Trimming left V 5 bases short and J 2 bases short, with 14 bases between. Germline values: CDR1 SGHNT, CDR2 YYREEE (reference sequence). The CDR3 has 15 amino acids. As DNA, the CDR3 is TGTGCCAGCAGGCCCCAGGGGACCTCCAAAAACATTCAGTACTTC. The encoded protein is CASRPQGTSKNIQYF.

The chain links TRBV10-3 to TRBJ1-5; TRBD1 aligns across 8 bases. Per the germline V gene, CDR1 is ENHRY and CDR2 is SYGVKD. V dropped 8 bases and J dropped 1; count of bases not matched to a gene: 10. This CDR3 region has 16 residues. CDR3 sequence: CAISKRQGASNQPQHF. Written as DNA, the CDR3 is TGTGCCATCTCTAAGAGGCAGGGGGCAAGCAATCAGCCCCAGCATTTT.

This clone was seen just once. The chain recombines TRBV10-3 with TRBJ1-4; D is perhaps TRBD1 (5 bases). Germline V gene data show CDR1 as ENHRY and CDR2 as SYGVKD. V lost 6 bases to trimming and J lost 8 bases, with 13 bases between them. The CDR3 consists of 13 residues. DNA of the CDR3: TGTGCCATCAGGGGGGGTAATGAGGAAAAACTGTTTTTT. Its translation: CAIRGGNEEKLFF.

This chain joins TRBV6-5 and TRBJ1-5, with a possible D match to TRBD1 (5 bases). Germline V gene data show CDR1 as MNHEY and CDR2 as SVGAGI. The CDR3 is made up of 13 amino acids. The V end was cut by 9 bases, the J end by 4 bases, with 13 bases between. CDR3 bases: TGTGCCAGTGGAGGGACGGAGAATCAGCCCCAGCATTTT. Amino acids: CASGGTENQPQHF.

The rearrangement links TRBV6-5 to TRBJ2-7; 7 nucleotides agree with TRBD1. CDR1 and CDR2 (germline): MNHEY, SVGAGI. V trimming: 10 bases; J trimming: 7 bases; junction bases outside the gene matches: 16. The CDR3 has 14 amino acids. The CDR3 sequence is CAIQGVPIPGEQYF. In DNA form, the CDR3 reads TGTGCCATCCAGGGGGTACCCATTCCGGGGGAGCAGTACTTC.

This chain joins TRBV11-2 and TRBJ1-4; tentatively, D is TRBD1 (5 bases). V shed 5 bases and J shed 0 bases, with 22 bases lying between them. The CDR3 contains 19 residues. Germline V gene lookup returns CDR1 SGHAT and CDR2 FQNNGV. CDR3 protein: CASSPRAGQVRSTNEKLFF. CDR3 nucleotides: TGTGCCAGCAGCCCCCGAGCGGGGCAGGTTCGTTCAACTAATGAAAAACTGTTTTTT.

The rearrangement joins TRBV5-1 to TRBJ1-6; 7 bases are a match to TRBD1. The junction had 10 bases not matched to a gene; V was cut back by 3 bases and J by 10 bases. Germline V CDR1 and CDR2: SGHRS, YFSETQ. This CDR3 has 15 residues. This chain's CDR3 is CASSSEGAGGSPLHF. CDR3 nucleotide sequence: TGCGCCAGCAGCTCAGAGGGGGCAGGTGGATCACCCCTCCACTTT.

This chain's CDR3 is CASSPTGTGVTGELFF. DNA for the CDR3: TGTGCCAGCTCACCAACCGGGACAGGGGTGACCGGGGAGCTGTTTTTT. The chain uses TRBV18 and TRBJ2-2; 10 positions agree with TRBD1. V shed 2 bases, J shed 5 bases, and the junction held 5 bases outside the gene matches. The CDR3 has 16 residues. Per germline, CDR1 KGHSH and CDR2 LQKENI.

The chain is built from TRBV28 and TRBJ1-1; 7 bases agree with TRBD1. Per the germline V gene, CDR1 is MDHEN and CDR2 is SYDVKM. The CDR3 length is 14 residues. V lost 6 bases to trimming and J lost 4 bases; unmatched junction nucleotides: 8. DNA of the CDR3: TGTGCCAGCAGCCTTGAGGGGGCAATCACTGAAGCTTTCTTT. Amino acid sequence: CASSLEGAITEAFF.

This clone was seen only once. This chain connects TRBV28 to TRBJ2-1, with 7 positions matching TRBD1. Trimming at V came to 6 bases and at J to 4 bases, leaving 9 bases not matched to a gene. The CDR3 has 15 residues. Germline CDR1 is MDHEN and CDR2 is SYDVKM. The CDR3 loop reads CASRRLGTAYNEQFF. For the CDR3, the DNA is TGTGCCAGCAGACGATTAGGGACAGCGTACAATGAGCAGTTCTTC.

The J gene is TRBJ2-5, the V gene TRBV5-1; 7 nucleotides match TRBD2. The V segment lost 6 bases and the J segment 5 bases; nucleotides outside the gene matches: 10. Germline V gene lookup returns CDR1 SGHRS and CDR2 YFSETQ. The CDR3 is 14 residues long. CDR3 amino acids: CASTTNGGGETQYF. As DNA, the CDR3 is TGCGCCAGCACCACGAACGGGGGAGGGGAGACCCAGTACTTC.

The chain carries TRBV4-1 and TRBJ2-3, with TRBD1 as a possible D gene (6 bases). The CDR3 contains 16 residues. CDR1 and CDR2 from the germline V gene are MGHRA and YSYEKL. V gave up 2 bases and J gave up 2 bases, with 14 bases separating them. The CDR3 bases are TGCGCCAGCAGCCAATATGGACAGCGAAACACAGATACGCAGTATTTT. Protein sequence: CASSQYGQRNTDTQYF.

V is TRBV2 and J is TRBJ1-1; D is unresolved. Germline V gene sequence: CDR1 SNHLY, CDR2 FYNNEI. V was trimmed by 6 bases and J by 3 bases, leaving 11 bases between them. The CDR3 covers 13 residues. The CDR3 region is CASSVVGDTEAFF. The CDR3 bases are TGTGCCAGCAGCGTAGTCGGGGACACTGAAGCTTTCTTT.

The gene calls are TRBV7-9 and TRBJ1-6; the D is unclear. The CDR3 length is 13 residues. Trimming removed 1 base from V and 9 bases from J, with 7 bases in between. The V gene's germline CDR1 is SEHNR and CDR2 FQNEAQ (reference sequence). The CDR3 protein is CASSLDSRSPLHF. CDR3 DNA sequence: TGTGCCAGCAGCTTAGACAGCCGTTCACCCCTCCACTTT.

This sequence joins TRBV5-6 and TRBJ2-5; possible D gene TRBD2, 5 bases. The CDR3 totals 11 residues. Germline CDR1 is SGHDT and CDR2 is YYEEEE. Deletions cut 5 bases from V and 5 bases from J, with 7 bases between. The CDR3 DNA follows: TGTGCCAGCAGTCTAGCTGAGACCCAGTACTTC. It translates to CASSLAETQYF.

V gene TRBV14 combines with J gene TRBJ1-2; perhaps TRBD1 as D (6 bases). Looked up from germline, CDR1 is SGHDN and CDR2 is FVKESK. The CDR3 runs to 16 residues. V lost 1 base and J lost 2, with 14 bases in between. CDR3 protein: CASSQGKQGANYGYTF. CDR3 coding DNA: TGTGCCAGCAGCCAAGGGAAACAGGGAGCCAACTATGGCTACACCTTC.

The chain couples TRBV7-6 to TRBJ2-2, with 9 bases matching TRBD2. The trim removed 3 bases at V and 6 bases at J, leaving 11 bases unmatched. The CDR3 has 17 amino acids. CDR1 and CDR2 from the germline V gene are SGHVS and FNYEAQ. The CDR3 loop is CASSLTSGYRRSGELFF. CDR3 in DNA: TGTGCCAGCAGCTTGACTAGCGGTTACCGGCGTTCCGGGGAGCTGTTTTTT.

This clone appeared a few times. The CDR3 DNA reads as TGTGCCAGCAGTTACTCTGGACAGGGCGATGAAGCTTTCTTT. This translates into CASSYSGQGDEAFF. This chain connects TRBV6-5 to TRBJ1-1, with TRBD1 matching over 8 bases. V shed 0 bases and J 7 bases; nucleotides not matched to a gene: 4. CDR1 MNHEY and CDR2 SVGAGI come from the germline V gene. The CDR3 spans 14 residues.

The chain links TRBV28 to TRBJ2-2; tentative D call: TRBD1 (6 bases). CDR3 length equals 14 residues. Germline V gene lookup returns CDR1 MDHEN and CDR2 SYDVKM. With 10 bases removed from V and 6 bases from J, the gap between germline ends came to 18 bases. In DNA, the CDR3 is TGTGCCACCCAAAGCTTCCAGGGGTCCGGGGAGCTGTTTTTT. Translation: CATQSFQGSGELFF.

This chain uses TRBV19 with TRBJ1-4, with D maybe TRBD1 (5 bases). V shed 3 bases and J shed 8 bases, with 13 bases lying between them. Germline V gene lookup returns CDR1 LNHDA and CDR2 SQIVND (reference sequence). The CDR3 runs 14 residues. The CDR3 here is CASSIPRVGEKLFF. The DNA for the CDR3 is TGTGCCAGTAGTATCCCCAGGGTTGGCGAAAAACTGTTTTTT.

This rearrangement joins TRBV7-9 to TRBJ2-1; D perhaps matches TRBD2 (5 bases). This CDR3 is built from 14 residues. The V gene lost 3 bases and the J gene lost 0 bases, with 6 bases spanning the gap. Germline V gives CDR1 SEHNR, CDR2 FQNEAQ (reference sequence). CDR3 in DNA: TGTGCCAGCAGCTTCGACTACTCCTACAATGAGCAGTTCTTC. The encoded protein is CASSFDYSYNEQFF.